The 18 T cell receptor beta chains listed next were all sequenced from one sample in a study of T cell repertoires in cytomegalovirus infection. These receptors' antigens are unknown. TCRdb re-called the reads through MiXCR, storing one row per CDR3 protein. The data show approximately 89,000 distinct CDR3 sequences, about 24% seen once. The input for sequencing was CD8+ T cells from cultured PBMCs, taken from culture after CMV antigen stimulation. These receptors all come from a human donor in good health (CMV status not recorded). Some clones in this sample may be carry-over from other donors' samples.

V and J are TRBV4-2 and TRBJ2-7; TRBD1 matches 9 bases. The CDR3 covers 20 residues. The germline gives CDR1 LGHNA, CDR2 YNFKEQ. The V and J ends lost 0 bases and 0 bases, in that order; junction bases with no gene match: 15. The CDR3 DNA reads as TGTGCCAGCAGCCAAGATACAACGGTCGGAGGGACAGGGAACTCCTACGAGCAGTACTTC. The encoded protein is CASSQDTTVGGTGNSYEQYF.

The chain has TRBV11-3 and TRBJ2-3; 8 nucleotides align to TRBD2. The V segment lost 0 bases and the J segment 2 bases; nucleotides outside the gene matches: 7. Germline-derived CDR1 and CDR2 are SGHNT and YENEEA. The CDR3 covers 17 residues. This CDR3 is CASSLDRTRGDTDTQYF. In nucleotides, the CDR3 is TGTGCCAGCAGCTTAGATCGGACGCGGGGGGACACAGATACGCAGTATTTT.

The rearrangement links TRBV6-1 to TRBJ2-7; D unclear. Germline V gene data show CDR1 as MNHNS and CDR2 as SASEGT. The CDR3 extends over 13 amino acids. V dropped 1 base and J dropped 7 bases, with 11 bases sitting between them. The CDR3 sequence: CASSEVALGEQYF. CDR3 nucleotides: TGTGCCAGCAGTGAAGTCGCCCTGGGGGAGCAGTACTTC.

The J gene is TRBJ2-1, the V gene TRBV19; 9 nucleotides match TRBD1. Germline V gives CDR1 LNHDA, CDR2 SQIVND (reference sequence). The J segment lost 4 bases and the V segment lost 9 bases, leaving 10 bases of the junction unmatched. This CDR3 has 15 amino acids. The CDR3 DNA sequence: TGTGCCAGCAGCATTGACAGGGGGTTGTACAATGAGCAGTTCTTC. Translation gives CASSIDRGLYNEQFF.

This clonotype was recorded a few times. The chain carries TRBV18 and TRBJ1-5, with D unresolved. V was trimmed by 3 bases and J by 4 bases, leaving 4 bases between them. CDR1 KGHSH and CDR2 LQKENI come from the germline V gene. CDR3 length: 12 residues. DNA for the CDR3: TGTGCCAGCTCACCGGGGAATCAGCCCCAGCATTTT. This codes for CASSPGNQPQHF.

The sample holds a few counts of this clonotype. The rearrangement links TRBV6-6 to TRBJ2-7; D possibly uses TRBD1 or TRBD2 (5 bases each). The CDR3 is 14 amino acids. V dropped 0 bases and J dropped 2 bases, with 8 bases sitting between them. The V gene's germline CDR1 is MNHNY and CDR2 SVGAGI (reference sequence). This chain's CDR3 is CASSYSGVPYEQYF. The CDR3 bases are TGTGCCAGCAGTTACTCGGGGGTTCCCTACGAGCAGTACTTC.

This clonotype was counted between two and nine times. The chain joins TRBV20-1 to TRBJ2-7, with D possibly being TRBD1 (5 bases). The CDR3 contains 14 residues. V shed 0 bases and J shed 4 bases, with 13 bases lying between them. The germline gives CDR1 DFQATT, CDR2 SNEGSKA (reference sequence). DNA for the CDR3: TGCAGTGCTAGAGATGGAGCCAGGGAATACGAGCAGTACTTC. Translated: CSARDGAREYEQYF.

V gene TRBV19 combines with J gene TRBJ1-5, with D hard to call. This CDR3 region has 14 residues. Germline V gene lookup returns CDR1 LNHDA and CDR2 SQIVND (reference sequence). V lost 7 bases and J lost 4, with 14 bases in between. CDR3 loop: CASMGSLYNQPQHF. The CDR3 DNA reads TGTGCCAGTATGGGCTCCCTCTATAATCAGCCCCAGCATTTT.

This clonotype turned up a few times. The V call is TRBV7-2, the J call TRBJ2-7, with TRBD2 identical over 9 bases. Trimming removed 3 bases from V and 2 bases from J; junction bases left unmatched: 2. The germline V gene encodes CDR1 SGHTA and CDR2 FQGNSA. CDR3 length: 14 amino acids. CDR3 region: CASSFAGGTYEQYF. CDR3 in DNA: TGTGCCAGCAGCTTCGCGGGGGGGACCTACGAGCAGTACTTC.

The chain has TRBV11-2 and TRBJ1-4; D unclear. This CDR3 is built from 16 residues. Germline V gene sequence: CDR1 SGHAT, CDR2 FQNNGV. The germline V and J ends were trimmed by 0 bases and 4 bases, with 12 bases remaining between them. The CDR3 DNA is TGTGCCAGCAGCTTAGATGCTGGCAGCTTTAATGAAAAACTGTTTTTT. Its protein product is CASSLDAGSFNEKLFF.

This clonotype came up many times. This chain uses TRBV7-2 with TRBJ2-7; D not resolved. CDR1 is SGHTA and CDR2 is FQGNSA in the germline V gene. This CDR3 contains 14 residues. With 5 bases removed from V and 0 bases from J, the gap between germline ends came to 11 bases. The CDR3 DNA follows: TGTGCCAGCAGCACAGTGGGTACCTCCTACGAGCAGTACTTC. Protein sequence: CASSTVGTSYEQYF.

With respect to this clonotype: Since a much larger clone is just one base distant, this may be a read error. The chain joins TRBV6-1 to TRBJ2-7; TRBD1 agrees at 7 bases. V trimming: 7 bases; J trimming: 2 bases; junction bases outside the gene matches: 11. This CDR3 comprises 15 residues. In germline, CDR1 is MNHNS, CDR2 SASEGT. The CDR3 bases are TGTGCCAGCAACCAGGGGGTCCGTATTGCCTACGAGCAGTACTTC. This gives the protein CASNQGVRIAYEQYF.

This chain's CDR3 is CSARRPGTSFDTQYF. The CDR3 bases are TGCAGTGCTAGAAGACCCGGGACTAGCTTTGATACGCAGTATTTT. This chain links TRBV20-1 with TRBJ2-3; TRBD2 agrees at 9 bases. With 2 bases clipped from V and 6 bases from J, the junction kept 9 bases outside the gene matches. The CDR3 is made up of 15 amino acids. CDR1 is DFQATT and CDR2 is SNEGSKA in the germline V gene (reference sequence).

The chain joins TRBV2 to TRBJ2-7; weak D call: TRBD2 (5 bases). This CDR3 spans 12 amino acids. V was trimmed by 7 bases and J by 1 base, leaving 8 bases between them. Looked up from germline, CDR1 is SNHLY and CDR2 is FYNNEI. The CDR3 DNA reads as TGTGCCAGCACGGGGTTATCCTACGAGCAGTACTTC. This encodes CASTGLSYEQYF. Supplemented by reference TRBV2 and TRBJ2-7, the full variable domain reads EPEVTQTPSHQVTQMGQEVILRCVPISNHLYFYWYRQILGQKVEFLVSFYNNEISEKSEIFDDQFSVERPDGSNFTLKIRSTKLEDSAMYFCASTGLSYEQYFGPGTRLTVT.

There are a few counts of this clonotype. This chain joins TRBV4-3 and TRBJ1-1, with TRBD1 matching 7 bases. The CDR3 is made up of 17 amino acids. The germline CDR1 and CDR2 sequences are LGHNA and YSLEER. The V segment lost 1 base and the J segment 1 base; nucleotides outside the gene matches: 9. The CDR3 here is CASSQVGGGVWNTEAFF. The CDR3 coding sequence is TGCGCCAGCAGCCAAGTAGGAGGGGGCGTTTGGAACACTGAAGCTTTCTTT.

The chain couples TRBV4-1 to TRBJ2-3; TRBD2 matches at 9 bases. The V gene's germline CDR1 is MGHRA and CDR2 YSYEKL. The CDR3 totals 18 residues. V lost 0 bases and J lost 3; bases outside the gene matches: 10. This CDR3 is CASSQDILAGGRTDTQYF. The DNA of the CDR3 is TGCGCCAGCAGCCAAGATATTTTGGCGGGGGGGCGTACAGATACGCAGTATTTT.

For the CDR3, the DNA is TGTGCCAGCAGTCGGACAGGGGTGAATCAGCCCCAGCATTTT. It yields the protein CASSRTGVNQPQHF. The chain combines TRBV27 with TRBJ1-5, with 9 bases lining up with TRBD1. The CDR3 has 14 amino acids. From germline, CDR1 is MNHEY and CDR2 SMNVEV (reference sequence). V was pared by 5 bases and J by 4 bases, with 3 bases of the junction left unmatched.

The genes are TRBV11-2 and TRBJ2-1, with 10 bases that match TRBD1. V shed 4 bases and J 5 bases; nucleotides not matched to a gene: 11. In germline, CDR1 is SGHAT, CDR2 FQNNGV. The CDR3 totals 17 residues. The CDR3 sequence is CASSSPDRGVRNNEQFF. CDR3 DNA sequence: TGTGCCAGCAGCTCCCCGGACAGGGGGGTTAGAAACAATGAGCAGTTCTTC.